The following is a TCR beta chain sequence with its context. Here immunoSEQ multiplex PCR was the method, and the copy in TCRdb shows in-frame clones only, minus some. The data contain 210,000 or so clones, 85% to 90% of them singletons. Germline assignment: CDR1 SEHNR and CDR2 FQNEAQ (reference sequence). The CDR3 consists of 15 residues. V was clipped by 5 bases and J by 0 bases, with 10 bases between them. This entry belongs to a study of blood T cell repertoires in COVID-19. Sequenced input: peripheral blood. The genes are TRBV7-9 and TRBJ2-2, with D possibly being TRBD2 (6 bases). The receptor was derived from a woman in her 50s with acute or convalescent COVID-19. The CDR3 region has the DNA TGTGCCAGCAGCCCATGGAGGGCGAACACCGGGGAGCTGTTTTTT. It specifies CASSPWRANTGELFF.